Sequencing of this TCR beta chain was carried out in a study of cytomegalovirus exposure and HLA in healthy donors. The primer mix had 60 Vbeta and 13 Jbeta primers. The data were produced by immunoSEQ multiplex PCR, yet TCRdb's version contains in-frame clones alone and is incomplete. The sample has roughly 140,000 clones; around 80% are singletons. V was shortened by 0 bases and J by 4 bases, with 15 bases between the two germline ends. Germline CDR1 GTSNPN, CDR2 SVGIG (reference sequence). The CDR3 runs 15 residues. General study points: With further analysis later on, most CMV-associated TCR beta chains appeared HLA-restricted.

A remark on this clone: As yet, its antigen is unknown.

V is TRBV30 and J is TRBJ1-2, with D maybe TRBD1 (6 bases). The source material was PBMCs. This TCR came from a female donor in good health and CMV-seronegative. DNA of the CDR3: TGTGCCTGGAGTGTCCAATCAGGGGCGACCTATGGCTACACCTTC. Amino acid sequence: CAWSVQSGATYGYTF.